The clone carrying this T cell receptor beta chain was seen more than once but under ten times. Its specificity is unknown. J lost 2 bases, V lost 0 bases, and 10 bases had no gene match. CDR1 is LGHNA, CDR2 YSLEER, per germline. CDR3 size: 18 residues. TCRdb re-called the 5' RACE reads through MiXCR, storing one row per CDR3 protein. The repertoire includes 400,000 to 500,000 distinct CDR3 sequences, roughly an eighth of them detected once, and about 0.94% sits in the top ten. The sample is drawn from a study of identical twins. Findings and caveats of the study: Low generation-probability sequences were in excess among twin-shared out-of-frame alpha sequences.

The data were also submitted as part of a second study, on yellow fever vaccine responses in identical twins.

This clonotype originated in a woman aged 18 to 35 in good health. The sequencing sample was made of CD4+ T cells sorted from blood. V is TRBV4-3 and J is TRBJ2-3; 8 nucleotides match TRBD2. CDR3 nucleotides: TGCGCCAGCAGCCAAGATCTTACGACTAGCGCAAACACAGATACGCAGTATTTT. As protein: CASSQDLTTSANTDTQYF.